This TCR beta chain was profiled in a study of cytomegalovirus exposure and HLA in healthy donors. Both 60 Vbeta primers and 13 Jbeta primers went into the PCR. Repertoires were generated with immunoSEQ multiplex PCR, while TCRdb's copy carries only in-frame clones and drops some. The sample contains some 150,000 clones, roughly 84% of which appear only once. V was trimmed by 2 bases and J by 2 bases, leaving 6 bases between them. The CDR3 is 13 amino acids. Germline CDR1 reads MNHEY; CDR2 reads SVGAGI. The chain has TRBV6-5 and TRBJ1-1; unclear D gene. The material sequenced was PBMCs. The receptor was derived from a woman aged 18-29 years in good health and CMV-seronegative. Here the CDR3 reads CASSYLSNTEAFF. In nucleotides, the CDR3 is TGTGCCAGCAGTTACCTTTCTAACACTGAAGCTTTCTTT.